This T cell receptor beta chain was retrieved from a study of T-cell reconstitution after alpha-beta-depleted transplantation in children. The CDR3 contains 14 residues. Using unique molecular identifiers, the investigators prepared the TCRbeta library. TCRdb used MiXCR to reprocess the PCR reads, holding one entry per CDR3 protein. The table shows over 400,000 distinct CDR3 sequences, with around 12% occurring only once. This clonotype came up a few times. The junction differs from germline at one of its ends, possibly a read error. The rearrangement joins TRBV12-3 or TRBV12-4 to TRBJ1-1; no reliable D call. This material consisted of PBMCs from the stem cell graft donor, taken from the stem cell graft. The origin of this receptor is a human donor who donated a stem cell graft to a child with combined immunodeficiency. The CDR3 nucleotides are TGTGCCAGCAGGTTAGAATTCTCTGTCACTGAAGCTTTCTTT. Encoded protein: CASRLEFSVTEAFF.